This T cell receptor beta chain was sequenced for a study of blood T cell repertoires in COVID-19. As for the study in general: The origin of the acute and convalescent COVID-19 samples was the United States, Italy and Spain. In each case, the material was cDNA or gDNA derived from T cells, B-cell-depleted T cells, or PBMCs.

Per the original data handling: The authors estimated nucleated cell counts from reference gene primer amplification. Generated by immunoSEQ multiplex PCR, the TCRdb table keeps only in-frame clones and is missing some. That table gives V, J and clone size, and the DNA gave D and trimming. In the table there are tens of thousands of clones, 80% to 85% of which are singletons. The CDR3 totals 14 residues. The trim removed 5 bases at V and 2 bases at J, leaving 5 bases unmatched. Germline V lookup: CDR1 SGHDN, CDR2 FVKESK. The genes are TRBV14 and TRBJ1-2; 7 nucleotides match TRBD1. The sequence was obtained from a woman at least 80 years old with active or convalescent COVID-19. The sequenced sample was peripheral blood. The CDR3 spells CASSRDSLNYGYTF. CDR3 nucleotide sequence: TGTGCCAGCAGCAGGGACAGTCTGAACTATGGCTACACCTTC.